This record concerns one T cell receptor (beta chain) sequence. This CDR3 is built from 13 residues. Germline assignment: CDR1 SGDLS and CDR2 YYNGEE. V shed 3 bases and J shed 4 bases, with 10 bases lying between them. MiXCR was run by TCRdb on the 5' RACE reads, yielding one entry per CDR3 protein. The table lists around 98,000 distinct CDR3 sequences, 15% to 20% of them singletons. The source of the sample is a study of T cells of healthy individuals. V usage is TRBV9 and J usage is TRBJ1-1; D call uncertain. The TCR was taken from a human donor in good health. The DNA for the CDR3 is TGTGCCAGCAGCGCCCTACTAATCACTGAAGCTTTCTTT. Protein sequence: CASSALLITEAFF.